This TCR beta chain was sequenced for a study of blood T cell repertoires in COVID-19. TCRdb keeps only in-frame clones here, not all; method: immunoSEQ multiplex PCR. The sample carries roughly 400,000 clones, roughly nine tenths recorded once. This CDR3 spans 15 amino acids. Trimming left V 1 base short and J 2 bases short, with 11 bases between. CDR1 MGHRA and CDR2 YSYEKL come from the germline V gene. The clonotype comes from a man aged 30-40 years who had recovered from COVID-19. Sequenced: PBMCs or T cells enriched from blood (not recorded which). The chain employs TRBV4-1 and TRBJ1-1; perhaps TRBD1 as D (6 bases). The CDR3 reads CASSQGPGHNTEAFF. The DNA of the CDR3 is TGCGCCAGCAGCCAAGGTCCGGGACATAACACTGAAGCTTTCTTT.